This T cell receptor (beta chain) was observed in a study of control samples from healthy donors and cancer patients. The repertoire was sequenced with immunoSEQ multiplex PCR; TCRdb's copy has only in-frame clones and lacks some. The data contain around 250,000 clones, around 80% of them seen just once; the ten biggest clones take up 10% to 15%. This sequence was found in a woman aged 55-75 years with lung cancer. The specimen sequenced was PBMCs.

CDR3 sequence reads: CASSDPPSGDTQYF. CDR3 nucleotide sequence: TGTGCCAGCAGCGACCCACCTTCTGGAGATACGCAGTATTTT. The rearrangement joins TRBV6-5 to TRBJ2-3; D not resolved. The CDR3 contains 14 residues. Germline assignment: CDR1 MNHEY and CDR2 SVGAGI. V lost 6 bases and J lost 5, with 15 bases in between.